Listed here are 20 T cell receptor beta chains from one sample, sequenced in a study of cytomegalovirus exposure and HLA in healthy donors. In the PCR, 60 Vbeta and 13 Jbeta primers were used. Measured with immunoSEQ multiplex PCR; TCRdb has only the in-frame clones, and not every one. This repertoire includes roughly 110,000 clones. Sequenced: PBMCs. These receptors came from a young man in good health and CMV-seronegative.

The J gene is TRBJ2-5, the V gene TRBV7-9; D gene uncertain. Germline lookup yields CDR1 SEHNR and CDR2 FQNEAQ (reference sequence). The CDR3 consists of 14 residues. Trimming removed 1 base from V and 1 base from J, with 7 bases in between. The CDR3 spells CASSLVTSQETQYF. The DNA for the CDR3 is TGTGCCAGCAGCTTAGTCACTTCCCAAGAGACCCAGTACTTC.

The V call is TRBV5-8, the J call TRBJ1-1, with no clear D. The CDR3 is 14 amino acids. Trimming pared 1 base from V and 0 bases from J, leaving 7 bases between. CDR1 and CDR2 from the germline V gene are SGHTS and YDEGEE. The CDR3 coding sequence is TGTGCCAGCAGCTTGACCCAGATGAACACTGAAGCTTTCTTT. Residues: CASSLTQMNTEAFF.

The DNA for the CDR3 is TGTGCCAGCCGGCCCCCAGGACAGGGGGCCTACGAGCAGTACTTC. It yields the protein CASRPPGQGAYEQYF. The rearrangement links TRBV7-2 to TRBJ2-5, with 10 positions matching TRBD1. The last part of the DNA fits TRBJ2-7 better; the J call may be wrong. The CDR3 is made up of 15 amino acids. Germline lookup yields CDR1 SGHTA and CDR2 FQGNSA.

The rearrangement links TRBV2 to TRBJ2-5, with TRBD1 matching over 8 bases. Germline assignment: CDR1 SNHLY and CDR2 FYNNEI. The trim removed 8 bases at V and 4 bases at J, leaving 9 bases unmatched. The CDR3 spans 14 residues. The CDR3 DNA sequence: TGTGCCAGCCCCATTGGACAGGGCGGAGAGACCCAGTACTTC. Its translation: CASPIGQGGETQYF.

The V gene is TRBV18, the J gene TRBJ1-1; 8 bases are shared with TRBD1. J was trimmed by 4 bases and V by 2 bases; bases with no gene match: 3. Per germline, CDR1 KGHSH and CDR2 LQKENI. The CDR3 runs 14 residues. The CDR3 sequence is CASSPATGGTEAFF. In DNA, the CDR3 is TGTGCCAGCTCACCAGCCACAGGGGGCACTGAAGCTTTCTTT.

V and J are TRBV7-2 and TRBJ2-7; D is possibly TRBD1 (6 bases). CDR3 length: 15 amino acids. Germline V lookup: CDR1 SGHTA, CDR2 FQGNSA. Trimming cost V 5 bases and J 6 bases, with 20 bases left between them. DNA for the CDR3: TGTGCCAGCAGCCGACCCCCAGGGGTCGTGGGCGAGCAGTACTTC. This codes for CASSRPPGVVGEQYF.

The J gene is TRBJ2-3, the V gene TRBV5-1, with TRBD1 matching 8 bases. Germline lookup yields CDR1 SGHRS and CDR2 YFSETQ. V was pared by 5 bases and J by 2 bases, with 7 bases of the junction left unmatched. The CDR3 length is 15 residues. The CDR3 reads CASRTNRGTTDTQYF. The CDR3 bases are TGCGCCAGCAGGACTAACAGGGGGACCACAGATACGCAGTATTTT.

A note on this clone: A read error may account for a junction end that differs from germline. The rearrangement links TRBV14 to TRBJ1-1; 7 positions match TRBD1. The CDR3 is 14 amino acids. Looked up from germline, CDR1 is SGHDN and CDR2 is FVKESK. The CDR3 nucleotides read TGTGCCAGCAGTCCTATAGGGGGCCGATTAATCGTGATCTTT. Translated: CASSPIGGRLIVIF.

CDR3 bases: TGTGCCAGCAGCTTGGTACTAGCGGGGGGAACGGTCCAAGAGACCCAGTACTTC. Protein sequence: CASSLVLAGGTVQETQYF. This chain uses TRBV5-6 with TRBJ2-5; TRBD2 matches 12 bases. In germline, CDR1 is SGHDT, CDR2 YYEEEE. V shed 0 bases, J shed 1 base, and the junction held 7 bases outside the gene matches. The CDR3 spans 18 residues.

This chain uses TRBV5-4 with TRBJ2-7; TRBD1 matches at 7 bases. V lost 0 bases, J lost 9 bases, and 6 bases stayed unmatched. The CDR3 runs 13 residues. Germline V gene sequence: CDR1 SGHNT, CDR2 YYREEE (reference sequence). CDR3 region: CASSLGQGKGQYF. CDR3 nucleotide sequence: TGTGCCAGCAGCTTGGGACAGGGCAAAGGGCAGTACTTC.

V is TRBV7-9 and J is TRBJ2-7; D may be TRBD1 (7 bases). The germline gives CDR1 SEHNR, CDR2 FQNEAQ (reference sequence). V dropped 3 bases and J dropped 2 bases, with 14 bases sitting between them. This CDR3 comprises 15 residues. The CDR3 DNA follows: TGTGCCAGCAGCTTGGGGCGGGACAGTCCCTACGAGCAGTACTTC. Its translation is CASSLGRDSPYEQYF.

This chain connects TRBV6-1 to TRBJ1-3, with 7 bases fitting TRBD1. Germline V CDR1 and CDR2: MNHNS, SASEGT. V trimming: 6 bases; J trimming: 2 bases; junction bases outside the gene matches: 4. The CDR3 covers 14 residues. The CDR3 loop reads CASRIGTAGNTIYF. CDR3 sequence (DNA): TGTGCCAGCAGAATAGGGACAGCTGGAAACACCATATATTTT.

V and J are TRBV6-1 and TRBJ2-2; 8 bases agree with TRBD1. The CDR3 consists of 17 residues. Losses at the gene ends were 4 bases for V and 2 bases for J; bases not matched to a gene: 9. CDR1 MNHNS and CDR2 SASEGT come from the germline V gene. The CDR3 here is CASSGPPGQANTGELFF. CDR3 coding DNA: TGTGCCAGCAGTGGACCTCCGGGACAGGCTAACACCGGGGAGCTGTTTTTT.

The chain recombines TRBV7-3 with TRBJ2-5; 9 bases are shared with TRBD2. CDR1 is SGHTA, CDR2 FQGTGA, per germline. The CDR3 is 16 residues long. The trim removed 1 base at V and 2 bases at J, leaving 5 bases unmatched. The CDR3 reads CASSLMGLAGQETQYF. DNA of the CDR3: TGTGCCAGCAGCTTAATGGGGCTAGCGGGGCAAGAGACCCAGTACTTC.

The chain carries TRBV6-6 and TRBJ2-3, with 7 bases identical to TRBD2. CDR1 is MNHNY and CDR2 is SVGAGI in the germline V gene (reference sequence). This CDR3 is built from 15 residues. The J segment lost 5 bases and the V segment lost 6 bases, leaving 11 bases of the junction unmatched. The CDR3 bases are TGTGCCAGCAGCCTCTGGGGGGGTAGGGGAGATACGCAGTATTTT. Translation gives CASSLWGGRGDTQYF.

CDR3 nucleotide sequence: TGCGCCAGCAGTGAAGGACAGAACTATAATTCACCCCTCCACTTT. This codes for CASSEGQNYNSPLHF. The V call is TRBV10-2, the J call TRBJ1-6, with D possibly matching TRBD1 (6 bases). The CDR3 consists of 15 residues. Germline CDR1 and CDR2: WSHSY and SAAADI. With 3 bases removed from V and 3 bases from J, the gap between germline ends came to 9 bases.

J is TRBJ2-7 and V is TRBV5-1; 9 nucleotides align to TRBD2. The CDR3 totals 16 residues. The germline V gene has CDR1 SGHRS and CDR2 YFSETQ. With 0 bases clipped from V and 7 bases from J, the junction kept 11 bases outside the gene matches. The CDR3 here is CASSLASSSGAGEQYF. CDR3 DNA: TGCGCCAGCAGCTTGGCCTCCTCTAGCGGGGCGGGTGAGCAGTACTTC.

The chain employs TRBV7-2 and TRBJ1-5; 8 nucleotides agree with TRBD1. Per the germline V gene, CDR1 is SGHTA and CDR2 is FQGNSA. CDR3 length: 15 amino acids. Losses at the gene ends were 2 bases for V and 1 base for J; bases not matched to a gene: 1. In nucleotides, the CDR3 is TGTGCCAGCAGCTTAAACAGGGGGAGCAATCAGCCCCAGCATTTT. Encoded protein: CASSLNRGSNQPQHF.

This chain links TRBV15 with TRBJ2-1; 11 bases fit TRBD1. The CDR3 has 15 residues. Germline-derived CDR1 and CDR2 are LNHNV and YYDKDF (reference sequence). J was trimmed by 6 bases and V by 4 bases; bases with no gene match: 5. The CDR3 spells CATSIGQGAPNEQFF. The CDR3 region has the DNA TGTGCCACCAGCATAGGACAGGGGGCGCCCAATGAGCAGTTCTTC.

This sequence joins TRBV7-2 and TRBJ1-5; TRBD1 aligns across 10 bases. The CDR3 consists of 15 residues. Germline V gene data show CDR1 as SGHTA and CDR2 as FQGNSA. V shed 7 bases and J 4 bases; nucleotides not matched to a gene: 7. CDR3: CASIRGTGVNQPQHF. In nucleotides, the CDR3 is TGTGCCAGCATCCGGGGGACAGGGGTTAATCAGCCCCAGCATTTT.